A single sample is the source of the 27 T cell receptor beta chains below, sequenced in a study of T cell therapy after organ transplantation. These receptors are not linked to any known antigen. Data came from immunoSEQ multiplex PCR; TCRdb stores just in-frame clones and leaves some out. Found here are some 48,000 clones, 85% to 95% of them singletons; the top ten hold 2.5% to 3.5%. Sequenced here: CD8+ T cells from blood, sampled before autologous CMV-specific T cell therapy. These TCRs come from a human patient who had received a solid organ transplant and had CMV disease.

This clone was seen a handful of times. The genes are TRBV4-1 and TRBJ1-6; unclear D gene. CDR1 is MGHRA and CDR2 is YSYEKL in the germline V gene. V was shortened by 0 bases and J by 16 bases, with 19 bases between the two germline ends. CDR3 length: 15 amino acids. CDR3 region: CASSQDNVRPAILHF. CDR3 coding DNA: TGCGCCAGCAGCCAAGATAACGTGCGGCCAGCCATTCTCCACTTT.

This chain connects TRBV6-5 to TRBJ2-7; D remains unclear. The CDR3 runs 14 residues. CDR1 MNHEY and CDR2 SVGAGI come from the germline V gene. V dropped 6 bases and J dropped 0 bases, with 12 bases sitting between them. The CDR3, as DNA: TGTGCCAGCAGCTCCGGCCGCGGCTCCTACGAGCAGTACTTC. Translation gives CASSSGRGSYEQYF.

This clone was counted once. Here the CDR3 reads CASSPSTGGPYEQYF. CDR3 nucleotide sequence: TGTGCCAGCAGCCCCTCGACAGGGGGTCCCTACGAGCAGTACTTC. The chain uses TRBV7-9 and TRBJ2-7; 9 bases fit TRBD1. Per germline, CDR1 SEHNR and CDR2 FQNEAQ (reference sequence). This CDR3 is built from 15 residues. The junction had 7 bases not matched to a gene; V was cut back by 5 bases and J by 2 bases.

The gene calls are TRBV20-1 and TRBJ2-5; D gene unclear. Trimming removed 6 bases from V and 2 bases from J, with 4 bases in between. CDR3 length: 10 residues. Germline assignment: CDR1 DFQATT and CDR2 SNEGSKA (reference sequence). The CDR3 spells CSARQETQYF. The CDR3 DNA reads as TGCAGTGCAAGGCAAGAGACCCAGTACTTC.

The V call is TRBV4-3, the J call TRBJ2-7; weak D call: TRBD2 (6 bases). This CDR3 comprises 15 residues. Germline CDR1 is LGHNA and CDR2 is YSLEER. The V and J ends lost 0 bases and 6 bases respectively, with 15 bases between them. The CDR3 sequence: CASSQDRLGTREQYF. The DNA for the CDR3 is TGCGCCAGCAGCCAAGATCGTCTAGGGACTCGCGAGCAGTACTTC.

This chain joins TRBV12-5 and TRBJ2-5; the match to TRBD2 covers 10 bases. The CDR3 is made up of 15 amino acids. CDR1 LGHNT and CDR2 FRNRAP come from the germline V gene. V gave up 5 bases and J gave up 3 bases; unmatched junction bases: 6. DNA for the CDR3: TGTGCTAGTGGTCTAATGGGACTAGCGAAAGAGACCCAGTACTTC. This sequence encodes CASGLMGLAKETQYF.

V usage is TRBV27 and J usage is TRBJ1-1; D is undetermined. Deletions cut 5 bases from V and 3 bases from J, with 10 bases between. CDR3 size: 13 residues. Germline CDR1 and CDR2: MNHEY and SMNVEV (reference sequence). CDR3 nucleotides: TGTGCCAGCAGTGTACGGGCTTACACTGAAGCTTTCTTT. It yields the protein CASSVRAYTEAFF.

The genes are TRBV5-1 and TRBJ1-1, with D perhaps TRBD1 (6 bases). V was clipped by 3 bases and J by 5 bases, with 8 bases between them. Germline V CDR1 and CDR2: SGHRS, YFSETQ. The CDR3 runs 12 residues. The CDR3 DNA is TGCGCCAGCAGCTATACAGGGACTGAAGCTTTCTTT. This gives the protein CASSYTGTEAFF.

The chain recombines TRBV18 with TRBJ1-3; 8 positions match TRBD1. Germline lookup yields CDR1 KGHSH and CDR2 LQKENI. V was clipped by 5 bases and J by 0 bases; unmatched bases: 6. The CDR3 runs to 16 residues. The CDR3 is CASSSDRGLSGNTIYF. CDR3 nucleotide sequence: TGTGCCAGCTCATCAGACAGGGGTCTCTCTGGAAACACCATATATTTT. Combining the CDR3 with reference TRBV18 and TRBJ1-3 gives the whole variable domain NAGVMQNPRHLVRRRGQEARLRCSPMKGHSHVYWYRQLPEEGLKFMVYLQKENIIDESGMPKERFSAEFPKEGPSILRIQQVVRGDSAAYFCASSSDRGLSGNTIYFGEGSWLTVV.

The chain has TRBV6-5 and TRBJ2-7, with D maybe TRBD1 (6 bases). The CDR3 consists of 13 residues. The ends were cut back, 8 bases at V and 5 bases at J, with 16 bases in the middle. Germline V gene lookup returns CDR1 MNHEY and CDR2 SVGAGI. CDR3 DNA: TGTGCCAGCCATAGTACAGGGCGTCACGAGCAGTACTTC. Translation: CASHSTGRHEQYF.

Written as DNA, the CDR3 is TGTGCCAGCAGCGTAAGGGGGACTAGCTCATCGACAGATACGCAGTATTTT. It is translated as CASSVRGTSSSTDTQYF. The chain uses TRBV9 and TRBJ2-3; 9 bases agree with TRBD2. CDR1 and CDR2 (germline): SGDLS, YYNGEE. Unmatched junction bases numbered 9, after V lost 1 base and J lost 3 bases. The CDR3 covers 17 residues.

CDR3 in DNA: TGTGCCAGCAGCTTAGCCAGGGGGCGCACAGATACGCAGTATTTT. This gives the protein CASSLARGRTDTQYF. This chain connects TRBV11-2 to TRBJ2-3; 8 bases map to TRBD1. From germline, CDR1 is SGHAT and CDR2 FQNNGV. V shed 1 base and J 1 base; nucleotides not matched to a gene: 1. The CDR3 runs to 15 residues. The full variable domain, rest sourced from reference TRBV11-2 and TRBJ2-3, is EAGVAQSPRYKIIEKRQSVAFWCNPISGHATLYWYQQILGQGPKLLIQFQNNGVVDDSQLPKDRFSAERLKGVDSTLKIQPAKLEDSAVYLCASSLARGRTDTQYFGPGTRLTVL.

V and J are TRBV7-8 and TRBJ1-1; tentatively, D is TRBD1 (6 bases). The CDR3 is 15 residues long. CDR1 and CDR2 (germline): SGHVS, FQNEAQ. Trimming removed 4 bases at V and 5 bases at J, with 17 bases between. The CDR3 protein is CASSSTKIGGTEAFF. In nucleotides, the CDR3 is TGTGCCAGCAGCTCCACGAAAATAGGGGGGACTGAAGCTTTCTTT.

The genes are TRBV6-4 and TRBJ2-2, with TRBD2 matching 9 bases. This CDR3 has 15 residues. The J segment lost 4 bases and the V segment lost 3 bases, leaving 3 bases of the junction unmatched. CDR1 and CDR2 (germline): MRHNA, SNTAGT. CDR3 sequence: CASSEGTSSTGELFF. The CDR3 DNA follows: TGTGCCAGCAGTGAAGGGACTAGCTCCACCGGGGAGCTGTTTTTT.

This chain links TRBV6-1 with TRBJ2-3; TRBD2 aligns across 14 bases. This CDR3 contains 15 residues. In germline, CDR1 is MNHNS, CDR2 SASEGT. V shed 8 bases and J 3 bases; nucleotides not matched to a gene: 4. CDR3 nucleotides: TGTGCCAGCTCTTGGACTAGCGGGGGGACAGATACGCAGTATTTT. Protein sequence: CASSWTSGGTDTQYF.

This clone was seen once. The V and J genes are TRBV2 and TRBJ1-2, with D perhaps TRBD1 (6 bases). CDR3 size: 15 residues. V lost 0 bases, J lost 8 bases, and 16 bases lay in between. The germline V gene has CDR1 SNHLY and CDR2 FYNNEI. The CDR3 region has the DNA TGTGCCAGCAGTGAAGCATTGGAGGGGGTGAGAGGCTACACCTTC. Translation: CASSEALEGVRGYTF.

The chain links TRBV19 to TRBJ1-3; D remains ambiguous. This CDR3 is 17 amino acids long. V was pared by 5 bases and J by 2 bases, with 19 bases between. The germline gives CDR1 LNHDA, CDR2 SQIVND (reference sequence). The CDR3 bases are TGTGCCAGTAGTGTATTCGGGCCAGAGGTTACTGGAAACACCATATATTTT. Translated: CASSVFGPEVTGNTIYF.

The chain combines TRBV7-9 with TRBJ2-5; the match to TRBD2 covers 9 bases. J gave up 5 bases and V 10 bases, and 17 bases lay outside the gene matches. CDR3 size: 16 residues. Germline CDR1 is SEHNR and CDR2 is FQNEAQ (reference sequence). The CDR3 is CATTTGAGGPLETQYF. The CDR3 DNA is TGTGCCACAACCACCGGGGCGGGAGGGCCTCTGGAGACCCAGTACTTC. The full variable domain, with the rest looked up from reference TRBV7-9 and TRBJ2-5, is DTGVSQNPRHKITKRGQNVTFRCDPISEHNRLYWYRQTLGQGPEFLTYFQNEAQLEKSRLLSDRFSAERPKGSFSTLEIQRTEQGDSAMYLCATTTGAGGPLETQYFGPGTRLLVL.

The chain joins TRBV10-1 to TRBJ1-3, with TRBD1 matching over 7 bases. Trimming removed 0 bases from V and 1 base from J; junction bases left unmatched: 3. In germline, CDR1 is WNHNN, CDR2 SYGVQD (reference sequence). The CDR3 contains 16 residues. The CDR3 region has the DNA TGCGCCAGCAGTGAGTCAACAGGGGATTCTGGAAACACCATATATTTT. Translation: CASSESTGDSGNTIYF.

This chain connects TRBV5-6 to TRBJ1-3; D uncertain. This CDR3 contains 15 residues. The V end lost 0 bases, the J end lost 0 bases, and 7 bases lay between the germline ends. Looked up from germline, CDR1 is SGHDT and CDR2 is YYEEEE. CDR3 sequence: CASSLENSSGNTIYF. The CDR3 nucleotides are TGTGCCAGCAGCTTGGAAAATTCCTCTGGAAACACCATATATTTT.

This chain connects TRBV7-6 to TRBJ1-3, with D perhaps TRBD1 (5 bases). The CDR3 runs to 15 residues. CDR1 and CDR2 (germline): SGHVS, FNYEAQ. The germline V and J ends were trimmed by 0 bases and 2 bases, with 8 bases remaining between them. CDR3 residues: CASSLASRAGNTIYF. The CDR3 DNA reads TGTGCCAGCAGCTTAGCTTCCAGGGCTGGAAACACCATATATTTT. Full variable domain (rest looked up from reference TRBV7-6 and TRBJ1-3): GAGVSQSPRYKVTKRGQDVALRCDPISGHVSLYWYRQALGQGPEFLTYFNYEAQQDKSGLPNDRFSAERPEGSISTLTIQRTEQRDSAMYRCASSLASRAGNTIYFGEGSWLTVV.

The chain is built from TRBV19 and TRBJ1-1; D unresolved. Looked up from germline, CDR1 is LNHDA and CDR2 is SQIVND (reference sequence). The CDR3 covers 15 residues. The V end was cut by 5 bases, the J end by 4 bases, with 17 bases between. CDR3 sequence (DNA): TGTGCCAGTAGTGGTAGTGTTAGGGTTACCACTGAAGCTTTCTTT. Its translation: CASSGSVRVTTEAFF.

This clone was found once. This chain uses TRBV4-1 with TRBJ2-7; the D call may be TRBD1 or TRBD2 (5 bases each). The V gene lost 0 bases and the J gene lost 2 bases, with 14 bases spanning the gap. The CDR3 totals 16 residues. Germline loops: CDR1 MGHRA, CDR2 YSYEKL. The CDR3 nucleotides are TGCGCCAGCAGCCAAGAACAAGGCCTGGGACCCTACGAGCAGTACTTC. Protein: CASSQEQGLGPYEQYF.

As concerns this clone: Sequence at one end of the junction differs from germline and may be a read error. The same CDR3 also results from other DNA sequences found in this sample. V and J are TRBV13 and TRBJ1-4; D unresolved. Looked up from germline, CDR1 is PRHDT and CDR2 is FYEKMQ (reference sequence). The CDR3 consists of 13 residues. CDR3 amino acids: CASSFRAGEKLFF. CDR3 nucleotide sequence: TGTGCCAGTAGCTTCCGAGCGGGGGAAAAACTGTTTTTT.

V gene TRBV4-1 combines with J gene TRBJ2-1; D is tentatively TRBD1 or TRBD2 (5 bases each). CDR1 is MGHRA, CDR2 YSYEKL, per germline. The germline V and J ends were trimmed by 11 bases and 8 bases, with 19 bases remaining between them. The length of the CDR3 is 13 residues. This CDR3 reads CAASGRSRDEQFF. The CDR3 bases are TGCGCCGCGTCGGGACGCTCGCGAGATGAGCAGTTCTTC.

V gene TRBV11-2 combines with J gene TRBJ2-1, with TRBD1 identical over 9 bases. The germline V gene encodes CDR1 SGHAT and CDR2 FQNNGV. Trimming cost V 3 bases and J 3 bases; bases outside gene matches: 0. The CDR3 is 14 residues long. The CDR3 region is CASSLGQGYNEQFF. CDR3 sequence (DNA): TGTGCCAGCAGCTTGGGACAGGGCTACAATGAGCAGTTCTTC.

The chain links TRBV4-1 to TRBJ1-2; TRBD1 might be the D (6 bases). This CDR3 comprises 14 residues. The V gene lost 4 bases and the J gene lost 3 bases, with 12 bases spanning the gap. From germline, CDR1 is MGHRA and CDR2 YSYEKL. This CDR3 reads CASSRTGTHYGYTF. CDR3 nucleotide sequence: TGCGCCAGCAGCCGAACGGGGACACACTATGGCTACACCTTC.